Below, 19 T cell receptor beta chains from the same sample are listed, as sequenced in a study of cytomegalovirus exposure and HLA in healthy donors. Sequencing was performed with immunoSEQ multiplex PCR; in TCRdb, only in-frame clones are kept and a portion is missing. The table shows around 220,000 clones, with 85% to 90% occurring only once. Sequencing was done on a sample of PBMCs. Receptors were obtained from a woman aged 18-29 years in good health and CMV-seronegative.

The V call is TRBV28, the J call TRBJ1-1, with no clear D. CDR3 length: 14 residues. Germline loops: CDR1 MDHEN, CDR2 SYDVKM. V was pared by 4 bases and J by 1 base, with 10 bases between. CDR3 DNA: TGTGCCAGCAGTTACCCCCGCGGGAACACTGAAGCTTTCTTT. It translates to CASSYPRGNTEAFF.

This clone was seen only a few times. The chain combines TRBV28 with TRBJ2-2, with 7 bases that match TRBD1. This CDR3 is 15 amino acids long. Germline V gene sequence: CDR1 MDHEN, CDR2 SYDVKM. V dropped 6 bases and J dropped 7; count of bases not matched to a gene: 11. The CDR3 is CASSPLGGAGGELFF. The CDR3 coding sequence is TGTGCCAGCAGCCCTCTAGGGGGCGCTGGCGGGGAGCTGTTTTTT.

The chain uses TRBV29-1 and TRBJ2-5; D might be TRBD2 (6 bases). CDR1 is SQVTM and CDR2 is ANQGSEA in the germline V gene. The V and J ends lost 7 bases and 3 bases respectively, with 18 bases between them. The CDR3 is made up of 14 amino acids. CDR3 DNA: TGCAGCGCTGCCTCGGGACTCGGTAAAGAGACCCAGTACTTC. This translates into CSAASGLGKETQYF.

The rearrangement uses TRBV25-1 and TRBJ2-5; 14 positions agree with TRBD2. This CDR3 comprises 15 residues. Trimming took 5 bases from V and 3 from J; bases not matched to a gene: 2. CDR1 MGHDK and CDR2 SYGVNS come from the germline V gene. CDR3 loop: CASSLTSGREETQYF. The CDR3, as DNA: TGTGCCAGCAGTCTGACTAGCGGGAGGGAAGAGACCCAGTACTTC.

The chain combines TRBV28 with TRBJ2-5; tentative D call: TRBD1 (8 bases). Trimming took 6 bases from V and 5 from J, leaving 16 bases between them. The germline gives CDR1 MDHEN, CDR2 SYDVKM. This CDR3 is built from 14 residues. The CDR3 DNA reads TGTGCCAGCAGGCACAGGGGGGGCGGGGAGACCCAGTACTTC. Translating it yields CASRHRGGGETQYF.

The V and J genes are TRBV7-2 and TRBJ2-7; 9 nucleotides match TRBD1. The CDR3 runs to 15 residues. Looked up from germline, CDR1 is SGHTA and CDR2 is FQGNSA. V dropped 0 bases and J dropped 0; count of bases not matched to a gene: 0. CDR3 nucleotides: TGTGCCAGCAGCTTAGCGACAGGGGGCTCCTACGAGCAGTACTTC. Amino acid sequence: CASSLATGGSYEQYF.

The chain has TRBV30 and TRBJ2-2; 8 bases map to TRBD2. This CDR3 spans 19 amino acids. Germline V gene sequence: CDR1 GTSNPN, CDR2 SVGIG (reference sequence). V trimming: 3 bases; J trimming: 6 bases; junction bases outside the gene matches: 21. In DNA, the CDR3 is TGTGCCTGGAGCATATGGGGCGGGGTAGCGGGAAAGTTCTCCGGGGAGCTGTTTTTT. Amino acid sequence: CAWSIWGGVAGKFSGELFF.

V and J are TRBV5-4 and TRBJ1-1; 7 bases align to TRBD1. Trimming cost V 2 bases and J 1 base; bases outside gene matches: 2. The CDR3 covers 14 residues. Per germline, CDR1 SGHNT and CDR2 YYREEE (reference sequence). The CDR3 sequence: CASSLDRANTEAFF. Written as DNA, the CDR3 is TGTGCCAGCAGCTTAGACAGGGCGAACACTGAAGCTTTCTTT.

The chain uses TRBV4-3 and TRBJ2-7, with 8 bases fitting TRBD1. Losses at the gene ends were 0 bases for V and 7 bases for J; bases not matched to a gene: 8. Germline V lookup: CDR1 LGHNA, CDR2 YSLEER. The CDR3 loop spans 15 amino acids. The CDR3 is CASSQDIRGLGEQYF. Written as DNA, the CDR3 is TGCGCCAGCAGCCAAGATATCAGGGGGCTAGGGGAGCAGTACTTC.

This clone was observed once. V gene TRBV27 combines with J gene TRBJ2-2; TRBD1 agrees at 8 bases. The CDR3 consists of 15 residues. In germline, CDR1 is MNHEY, CDR2 SMNVEV (reference sequence). Trimming cost V 5 bases and J 1 base; bases outside gene matches: 3. The CDR3 region has the DNA TGTGCCAGCAGTCATGGGACAGGGAACACCGGGGAGCTGTTTTTT. Residues: CASSHGTGNTGELFF.

The rearrangement uses TRBV19 and TRBJ2-6; tentative D call: TRBD1 (5 bases). In germline, CDR1 is LNHDA, CDR2 SQIVND (reference sequence). The CDR3 is made up of 16 amino acids. Between the trimmed V and J ends, which lost 4 bases and 1 base, there was a span of 11 bases. In nucleotides, the CDR3 is TGTGCCAGTAGTACAGGGCGACGTTCTGGGGCCAACGTCCTGACTTTC. It yields the protein CASSTGRRSGANVLTF. Based on the CDR3 plus reference TRBV19 and TRBJ2-6, the full variable domain is DGGITQSPKYLFRKEGQNVTLSCEQNLNHDAMYWYRQDPGQGLRLIYYSQIVNDFQKGDIAEGYSVSREKKESFPLTVTSAQKNPTAFYLCASSTGRRSGANVLTFGAGSRLTVL.

This clone was recorded once. Here the CDR3 DNA reads TGTGCCAGCCGACTAGATACGGCCGGGGAGCTGTTTTTT. This codes for CASRLDTAGELFF. The chain employs TRBV2 and TRBJ2-2, with D possibly being TRBD2 (6 bases). This CDR3 is 13 amino acids long. With 8 bases removed from V and 6 bases from J, the gap between germline ends came to 13 bases. Germline assignment: CDR1 SNHLY and CDR2 FYNNEI.

The chain joins TRBV5-1 to TRBJ2-3, with 7 nucleotides matching TRBD1. CDR1 is SGHRS and CDR2 is YFSETQ in the germline V gene. The CDR3 runs 17 residues. Losses at the gene ends were 3 bases for V and 1 base for J; bases not matched to a gene: 11. This chain's CDR3 is CASSSSIDRVGTDTQYF. CDR3 bases: TGCGCCAGCAGCTCCTCTATCGACAGGGTCGGCACAGATACGCAGTATTTT. Using reference TRBV5-1 and TRBJ2-3 for the parts outside the CDR3, the full variable domain is KAGVTQTPRYLIKTRGQQVTLSCSPISGHRSVSWYQQTPGQGLQFLFEYFSETQRNKGNFPGRFSGRQFSNSRSEMNVSTLELGDSALYLCASSSSIDRVGTDTQYFGPGTRLTVL.

This chain uses TRBV28 with TRBJ2-7; 10 bases map to TRBD2. The CDR3 sequence is 16 residues long. Germline V CDR1 and CDR2: MDHEN, SYDVKM. Losses at the gene ends were 8 bases for V and 4 bases for J; bases not matched to a gene: 14. DNA for the CDR3: TGTGCCAGCTCAGGGTCCTCGGGACTAGCGTCTTACGAGCAGTACTTC. It yields the protein CASSGSSGLASYEQYF.

The chain uses TRBV28 and TRBJ1-5; the D gene is possibly TRBD1 (6 bases). This CDR3 is 15 amino acids long. CDR1 is MDHEN and CDR2 is SYDVKM in the germline V gene. V was clipped by 2 bases and J by 7 bases, with 15 bases between them. Here the CDR3 reads CASSLGTRGAQPQHF. In DNA form, the CDR3 reads TGTGCCAGCAGTTTAGGGACAAGGGGAGCCCAGCCCCAGCATTTT.

V and J are TRBV5-4 and TRBJ1-1; 8 positions agree with TRBD1. J lost 6 bases, V lost 4 bases, and 11 bases had no gene match. The CDR3 sequence is 15 residues long. Germline loops: CDR1 SGHNT, CDR2 YYREEE (reference sequence). CDR3 DNA sequence: TGTGCCAGCAGCGGAGCCAGGGGGCGCGTCGCTGAAGCTTTCTTT. Its protein is CASSGARGRVAEAFF.

V gene TRBV7-9 combines with J gene TRBJ2-3, with TRBD2 identical over 9 bases. Trimming removed 4 bases from V and 2 bases from J; junction bases left unmatched: 7. The CDR3 is made up of 16 amino acids. Looked up from germline, CDR1 is SEHNR and CDR2 is FQNEAQ (reference sequence). The CDR3 loop reads CASSSRTSATTDTQYF. In nucleotides, the CDR3 is TGTGCCAGCAGCTCGCGGACTAGCGCCACCACAGATACGCAGTATTTT.

J is TRBJ2-1 and V is TRBV27; D is perhaps TRBD2 (5 bases). The germline V gene has CDR1 MNHEY and CDR2 SMNVEV (reference sequence). CDR3 size: 13 residues. V was cut by 2 bases and J by 10 bases, with 12 bases left in between. In DNA, the CDR3 is TGTGCCAGCAGTTTAAGTGGGAGACGGGAGCAGTTCTTC. This sequence encodes CASSLSGRREQFF.

This clone has only one observation. The rearrangement links TRBV9 to TRBJ1-3; D gene ambiguous. CDR1 SGDLS and CDR2 YYNGEE come from the germline V gene. There are 15 residues in the CDR3. The V end was cut by 0 bases, the J end by 9 bases, with 16 bases between. The CDR3: CASSVGSTFGGTIYF. The CDR3, as DNA: TGTGCCAGCAGCGTAGGTTCCACCTTTGGCGGCACCATATATTTT.